This T cell receptor beta chain emerged from a study of CD8 T cells in ankylosing spondylitis (dated by TCRdb to 2017 to 2019). With respect to the entire study: The study profiled T cell receptor beta repertoires in healthy donors and ankylosing spondylitis patients to find disease-linked TCR variants. The whole study cohort included over a hundred healthy donors and 20 to 30 ankylosing spondylitis patients. Peripheral blood was sampled, and synovial fluid was additionally collected from ankylosing spondylitis patients. Results the study describes overall, beyond this receptor: Blood from ankylosing spondylitis patients appeared to be characterized by a TCR beta motif composed of several highly homologous amino acid variants. The disease-linked clones were reported as significantly enriched in matched synovial fluid samples from ankylosing spondylitis patients. The disease-linked clones showed a CD8+ phenotype and occurred at relatively low frequencies in peripheral blood. Some motif variants were previously reported in synovial fluid and blood of reactive arthritis patients, suggesting common disease-initiation mechanisms.

V is pruned by 2 bases and J by 5 bases, leaving 7 bases of the junction without a gene match. The germline V gene sets CDR1 to SGHRS and CDR2 to YFSETQ. The CDR3 spans 15 residues, from the cysteine through the phenylalanine. Kept here is only the CDR3 DNA, which spans 45 bases and is read in frame from base 1. The data were produced on an Illumina HiSeq 2500. TCR beta libraries were prepared by quantitative 5'-RACE with molecular barcodes. On the study's bioinformatics: A new computational method, built on a probabilistic model of VDJ rearrangement, was used to identify disease-linked TCR variants. TCRdb applied fastp at Q25 and MiXCR to the public reads, then kept only in-frame beta chains. Every distinct CDR3 protein forms one entry, paired with its most common genes and DNA. These V and J calls are TCRdb output, not the study's own analysis. In this sample the table shows 400,000 to 450,000 distinct CDR3 sequences, roughly 15% of which occur a single time. The top ten clones comprise about 0.94% of the sample.

This clonotype was observed a few times. Its antigen specificity is not known. Per-base qualities were not stored, and no clone one base away is much larger. The source material was blood, either unsorted or a sorted T cell fraction (not recorded which). This sequence originates from a male donor with ankylosing spondylitis. In this chain, TRBV5-1 is recombined with TRBJ2-5; 9 of the junction bases match TRBD2. The CDR3 region has the sequence CASSLGLAFFETQYF. The DNA is as follows: TGCGCCAGCAGCTTAGGACTAGCGTTTTTCGAGACCCAGTACTTC.